These 21 T cell receptor beta chains came from one sample sequenced in a study of CD8 T cells in ankylosing spondylitis. Study-level results: A TCR beta motif of roughly eight highly homologous variants seemed to mark ankylosing spondylitis blood.

TCRdb itself ran the 5' RACE reads through MiXCR, one entry per CDR3 protein. The repertoire holds a few hundred thousand distinct CDR3 sequences, over 9.5% seen once, with nearly 7% in the top ten. No antigens are known for them. Sequencing used blood, either unsorted or a sorted T cell fraction (not recorded which). These receptors were obtained from a male donor with ankylosing spondylitis.

The sample holds many counts of this clonotype. The DNA of the CDR3 is TGTGCCAGCAGCCAAGCCCTCCAGGGCCTGAGTTATGGCTACACCTTC. As protein: CASSQALQGLSYGYTF. V usage is TRBV14 and J usage is TRBJ1-2, with D possibly being TRBD1 (5 bases). With 1 base removed from V and 5 bases from J, the gap between germline ends came to 17 bases. Germline CDR1 reads SGHDN; CDR2 reads FVKESK. CDR3 size: 16 residues. Full variable domain (missing parts from reference TRBV14 and TRBJ1-2): EAGVTQFPSHSVIEKGQTVTLRCDPISGHDNLYWYRRVMGKEIKFLLHFVKESKQDESGMPNNRFLAERTGGTYSTLKVQPAELEDSGVYFCASSQALQGLSYGYTFGSGTRLTVV.

The gene calls are TRBV19 and TRBJ2-1; D gene uncertain. V was clipped by 2 bases and J by 5 bases, with 13 bases between them. Germline V lookup: CDR1 LNHDA, CDR2 SQIVND (reference sequence). The CDR3 runs 15 residues. CDR3 residues: CASSITTESHNEQFF. The CDR3 DNA reads TGTGCCAGTAGTATAACGACTGAATCTCACAATGAGCAGTTCTTC.

This clonotype was seen a few times. V usage is TRBV6-1 and J usage is TRBJ1-5; D is unclear. CDR3 length equals 15 residues. In germline, CDR1 is MNHNS, CDR2 SASEGT. The V and J ends lost 7 bases and 4 bases respectively, with 17 bases between them. The CDR3 sequence is CASKTHGPSNQPQHF. The DNA for the CDR3 is TGTGCCAGCAAAACCCACGGACCCTCGAATCAGCCCCAGCATTTT.

The chain is built from TRBV5-4 and TRBJ2-2, with TRBD2 matching 8 bases. The CDR3 is 17 residues long. Losses at the gene ends were 3 bases for V and 5 bases for J; bases not matched to a gene: 12. CDR1 is SGHNT, CDR2 YYREEE, per germline (reference sequence). The CDR3 DNA reads as TGTGCCAGCAGCTACCTAGCGGGCCCCCAAGTTACCGGGGAGCTGTTTTTT. As protein: CASSYLAGPQVTGELFF.

The chain links TRBV6-1 to TRBJ2-7; 9 bases map to TRBD1. V trimming: 10 bases; J trimming: 5 bases; junction bases outside the gene matches: 12. This CDR3 is 14 amino acids long. Germline V gene sequence: CDR1 MNHNS, CDR2 SASEGT. The CDR3 sequence: CATILQGAKDEQYV. As DNA, the CDR3 is TGTGCCACCATACTACAGGGGGCTAAGGACGAGCAGTACGTC.

This chain connects TRBV5-1 to TRBJ2-5; D possibly matches TRBD1 or TRBD2 (6 bases each). CDR3 size: 15 residues. Trimming stripped 3 bases from V and 2 bases from J, with 14 bases between. The V gene's germline CDR1 is SGHRS and CDR2 YFSETQ. The CDR3 here is CASSSKVGGQETQYF. As DNA, the CDR3 is TGCGCCAGCAGCTCCAAGGTAGGGGGGCAAGAGACCCAGTACTTC.

The sample holds a few counts of this clonotype. This chain joins TRBV2 and TRBJ1-3, with no clear D. This CDR3 is 14 amino acids long. Germline V CDR1 and CDR2: SNHLY, FYNNEI. Trimming cost V 4 bases and J 4 bases, with 11 bases left between them. The CDR3 DNA sequence: TGTGCCAGCAGTGCCCCTATCTCCGGAAACACCATATATTTT. This gives the protein CASSAPISGNTIYF.

The rearrangement uses TRBV24-1 and TRBJ2-4, with 15 bases aligning to TRBD2. The germline gives CDR1 KGHDR, CDR2 SFDVKD. The CDR3 covers 21 residues. Trimming at V came to 4 bases and at J to 6 bases, leaving 18 bases not matched to a gene. The CDR3 DNA is TGTGCCACCAGTGACTTGGGACAGGGGCAGGGACTAGCGGGAGGAGGAAACATTCAGTACTTC. This codes for CATSDLGQGQGLAGGGNIQYF.

The rearrangement links TRBV20-1 to TRBJ2-3; D is perhaps TRBD2 (6 bases). This CDR3 comprises 14 residues. Trimming took 3 bases from V and 2 from J, leaving 12 bases between them. Germline-derived CDR1 and CDR2 are DFQATT and SNEGSKA (reference sequence). The CDR3 here is CSARRRGDTDTQYF. In DNA form, the CDR3 reads TGCAGTGCTAGGCGTCGCGGGGACACAGATACGCAGTATTTT.

This clonotype is medium-sized in the sample. The rearrangement uses TRBV2 and TRBJ1-5; tentative D call: TRBD1 (5 bases). The CDR3 covers 14 residues. Germline V CDR1 and CDR2: SNHLY, FYNNEI. Trimming stripped 7 bases from V and 4 bases from J, with 14 bases between. The CDR3 DNA follows: TGTGCCAGCAATTGGGGGAGCCAAAATCAGCCCCAGCATTTT. It translates to CASNWGSQNQPQHF.

The table lists this clonotype with many counts. The chain employs TRBV29-1 and TRBJ2-1, with D tentatively TRBD1 or TRBD2 (5 bases each). CDR1 SQVTM and CDR2 ANQGSEA come from the germline V gene. The CDR3 loop spans 15 amino acids. Between the trimmed V and J ends, which lost 1 base and 4 bases, there was a span of 14 bases. CDR3 bases: TGCAGCGTTGAAGCCCCCGGGGCGGAGTACAATGAGCAGTTCTTC. Protein sequence: CSVEAPGAEYNEQFF.

This clonotype was observed a few times. V usage is TRBV24-1 and J usage is TRBJ2-3, with D possibly matching TRBD2 (6 bases). From germline, CDR1 is KGHDR and CDR2 SFDVKD. Between the trimmed V and J ends, which lost 4 bases and 2 bases, there was a span of 15 bases. This CDR3 is 16 amino acids long. The CDR3: CATSEWWRDDTDTQYF. Here the CDR3 DNA reads TGTGCCACCAGTGAGTGGTGGCGGGATGACACAGATACGCAGTATTTT.

The CDR3 spells CASSPRQETYNEQFF. CDR3 DNA sequence: TGTGCCAGCTCACCGCGACAGGAGACCTACAATGAGCAGTTCTTC. This sequence joins TRBV18 and TRBJ2-1; tentative D call: TRBD1 (6 bases). Per germline, CDR1 KGHSH and CDR2 LQKENI. V shed 3 bases and J shed 2 bases, with 11 bases lying between them. The CDR3 runs 15 residues. Full variable domain (rest looked up from reference TRBV18 and TRBJ2-1): NAGVMQNPRHLVRRRGQEARLRCSPMKGHSHVYWYRQLPEEGLKFMVYLQKENIIDESGMPKERFSAEFPKEGPSILRIQQVVRGDSAAYFCASSPRQETYNEQFFGPGTRLTVL.

The chain couples TRBV10-2 to TRBJ2-3, with D possibly TRBD1 on 5 matching bases. V shed 5 bases and J shed 4 bases, with 13 bases lying between them. Per the germline V gene, CDR1 is WSHSY and CDR2 is SAAADI. The CDR3 is made up of 14 amino acids. CDR3 in DNA: TGCGCCAGCAGTCAGGGAAGGGAAGCAGATACGCAGTATTTT. Translating gives CASSQGREADTQYF.

This chain joins TRBV27 and TRBJ2-1; 10 bases line up with TRBD1. The CDR3 is 13 residues long. After removal of 5 bases from V and 16 bases from J, the junction contained 11 bases not matched to a gene. The germline V gene has CDR1 MNHEY and CDR2 SMNVEV (reference sequence). CDR3 DNA sequence: TGTGCCAGCAGTACAAGACAGGGGGCCTCTCGATTCTTC. This codes for CASSTRQGASRFF.

This clonotype has more than one count but fewer than ten. The rearrangement uses TRBV7-9 and TRBJ1-3; D unclear. Germline lookup yields CDR1 SEHNR and CDR2 FQNEAQ (reference sequence). V was cut by 6 bases and J by 0 bases, with 15 bases left in between. The CDR3 is 16 amino acids. DNA of the CDR3: TGTGCCAGCAGTCCCTGGGCGGGGTCCTCTGGAAACACCATATATTTT. Translated: CASSPWAGSSGNTIYF.

In this sample, this clonotype turned up a few times. The chain employs TRBV7-9 and TRBJ2-2; D is perhaps TRBD1 (6 bases). The length of the CDR3 is 15 residues. Germline CDR1 SEHNR, CDR2 FQNEAQ (reference sequence). V was cut by 0 bases and J by 7 bases, with 12 bases left in between. In DNA form, the CDR3 reads TGTGCCAGCAGCTTAGCGGCAGGGGACGGCGGGGAGCTGTTTTTT. It yields the protein CASSLAAGDGGELFF. The variable domain in full, completed from reference TRBV7-9 and TRBJ2-2, reads DTGVSQNPRHKITKRGQNVTFRCDPISEHNRLYWYRQTLGQGPEFLTYFQNEAQLEKSRLLSDRFSAERPKGSFSTLEIQRTEQGDSAMYLCASSLAAGDGGELFFGEGSRLTVL.

This clonotype was seen a handful of times. The genes are TRBV9 and TRBJ1-2, with D hard to call. The CDR3 contains 13 residues. Trimming shortened V by 0 bases and J by 0 bases, and 3 bases separated the two germline ends. Looked up from germline, CDR1 is SGDLS and CDR2 is YYNGEE. In DNA, the CDR3 is TGTGCCAGCAGCGTAGGGCCTAACTATGGCTACACCTTC. Translating gives CASSVGPNYGYTF.

The V call is TRBV12-3 or TRBV12-4, the J call TRBJ1-1; 8 positions agree with TRBD1. This CDR3 comprises 16 residues. V lost 3 bases to trimming and J lost 3 bases; unmatched junction nucleotides: 9. CDR3 in amino acids: CASSFLRGTGDTEAFF. The CDR3 DNA is TGTGCCAGCAGTTTCCTCCGAGGGACAGGCGACACTGAAGCTTTCTTT.

The CDR3 DNA is TGCGCCAGCAGCTTGACAGGGGATGATCTTGGCTACACCTTC. Translating gives CASSLTGDDLGYTF. The rearrangement links TRBV5-1 to TRBJ1-2; TRBD1 matches 7 bases. CDR1 is SGHRS and CDR2 is YFSETQ in the germline V gene. The CDR3 has 14 residues. V lost 1 base and J lost 7; bases outside the gene matches: 7.

This clonotype has more than one count but fewer than ten. CDR3 bases: TGTGCCAGCAGTTCAGGGGTGACCGGAATGGGGACCCAGTACTTC. This sequence encodes CASSSGVTGMGTQYF. This rearrangement joins TRBV27 to TRBJ2-5, with a weak D call TRBD1 (6 bases). Trimming removed 4 bases from V and 7 bases from J, with 19 bases in between. CDR1 and CDR2 (germline): MNHEY, SMNVEV (reference sequence). The CDR3 runs to 15 residues.